This TCR beta chain was profiled in a study of OX40 agonist ivuxolimab in advanced cancers. About the study: The eligibility criteria allowed prior anti-PD-1, anti-PD-L1 or anti-CTLA-4 therapy, and 40% had some. Partial responses were recorded for three patients, including one with hepatocellular carcinoma and two with cutaneous melanoma.

Method: immunoSEQ multiplex PCR; TCRdb's copy keeps in-frame clones and lacks some. The profile shows approximately 70,000 clones, approximately 81% of them singletons. Trimming removed 1 base from V and 10 bases from J, with 17 bases in between. CDR1 and CDR2 (germline): MGHRA, YSYEKL. This CDR3 is 16 amino acids long. The chain combines TRBV4-1 with TRBJ1-6, with TRBD1 as a possible D gene (5 bases). This TCR came from an adult with an advanced solid tumor such as melanoma, head and neck, liver or kidney cancer. The sample in question was CD4+ or CD8+ T cells sorted from blood, obtained in a trial of the OX40 agonist ivuxolimab. The CDR3 nucleotides are TGCGCCAGCAGCCAAGGCCCCGCAGGGAGCGACTCACCCCTCCACTTT. Residues: CASSQGPAGSDSPLHF.